The T cell receptor (beta chain) described here comes from a study of blood T cell repertoires in COVID-19. On the study more broadly: The United States, Italy and Spain were the sources of the acute and convalescent COVID-19 samples. Sample material is recorded as cDNA or gDNA derived from T cells, B-cell-depleted T cells, or PBMCs.

CDR1 SEHNR and CDR2 FQNEAQ come from the germline V gene (reference sequence). The V gene end was trimmed by 5 bases and the J gene end by 1 base; junction bases not matched to a gene: 10. The length of the CDR3 is 17 residues. Authors' methods: Amplifying reference gene primers gave estimates of nucleated cell counts. The table came from immunoSEQ multiplex PCR; TCRdb's copy has only in-frame clones and leaves some out. V and J calls and clone size are those listed in that table; D and trimming were worked out from the DNA. The sample comprises fewer than 150,000 clones, roughly 80% of which are singletons, and roughly 4% rests with the top ten.

This sequence originates from a woman older than 75 with acute or convalescent COVID-19. The chain joins TRBV7-9 to TRBJ1-1; 10 nucleotides agree with TRBD1. Sequences were obtained from peripheral blood. The CDR3 region has the DNA TGTGCCAGCAGCCACGGACAGGGGGAAAAAGGGAACACTGAAGCTTTCTTT. It yields the protein CASSHGQGEKGNTEAFF.